Below, 32 T cell receptor beta chains from the same sample are listed, as sequenced in a study of cytotoxic CD8 clonotypes in ibrutinib-treated CLL. The data were produced by immunoSEQ multiplex PCR, yet TCRdb's version contains in-frame clones alone and is incomplete. This sample has some 29,000 clones; 62% occur once, and the top ten carry 12% to 15%. Here the sequenced sample was PBMCs, taken before ibrutinib treatment. These receptor sequences come from a human donor with chronic lymphocytic leukemia.

The chain recombines TRBV5-1 with TRBJ2-5; the D gene could be TRBD1 or TRBD2 (6 bases each). CDR3 length equals 13 residues. The germline V gene encodes CDR1 SGHRS and CDR2 YFSETQ. The germline V and J ends were trimmed by 6 bases and 3 bases, with 12 bases remaining between them. For the CDR3, the DNA is TGCGCCAGCACCCTGGGGGGCAAAGAGACCCAGTACTTC. It yields the protein CASTLGGKETQYF.

The gene calls are TRBV7-8 and TRBJ1-1, with unresolved D. Trimming removed 5 bases from V and 4 bases from J, with 8 bases in between. The CDR3 covers 12 residues. Germline values: CDR1 SGHVS, CDR2 FQNEAQ. The CDR3 DNA is TGTGCCAGCAGCCCTACCGGCACTGAAGCTTTCTTT. This codes for CASSPTGTEAFF.

The rearrangement uses TRBV30 and TRBJ1-3; D call uncertain. The V and J ends lost 3 bases and 1 base respectively, with 7 bases between them. Germline CDR1 is GTSNPN and CDR2 is SVGIG (reference sequence). CDR3 length: 13 residues. The CDR3 reads CAWRRHSGNTIYF. CDR3 coding DNA: TGTGCCTGGAGGCGGCATTCTGGAAACACCATATATTTT.

As for this clone: One junction end does not reproduce the germline sequence, and a read error may be involved. The rearrangement uses TRBV7-7 and TRBJ1-3; TRBD1 might be the D (5 bases). Germline V lookup: CDR1 SSHAT, CDR2 FNYEAQ (reference sequence). The CDR3 sequence is 16 residues long. The CDR3 coding sequence is TGTGCTAGCAGCCCTGGTCCTGGGACGACTGGAAACACCATATATTTT. It is translated as CASSPGPGTTGNTIYF.

V usage is TRBV7-8 and J usage is TRBJ2-7; 8 bases agree with TRBD1. Per germline, CDR1 SGHVS and CDR2 FQNEAQ. Trimming cost V 4 bases and J 5 bases; bases outside gene matches: 13. This CDR3 comprises 16 residues. The CDR3 loop is CASSYPGQGGLNEQYF. CDR3 DNA sequence: TGTGCCAGCAGCTACCCCGGACAGGGTGGTCTCAACGAGCAGTACTTC. The whole variable domain, filled in from reference TRBV7-8 and TRBJ2-7, reads GAGVSQSPRYKVAKRGQDVALRCDPISGHVSLFWYQQALGQGPEFLTYFQNEAQLDKSGLPSDRFFAERPEGSVSTLKIQRTQQEDSAVYLCASSYPGQGGLNEQYFGPGTRLTVT.

The V and J genes are TRBV7-2 and TRBJ2-7; D not certain. CDR1 is SGHTA, CDR2 FQGNSA, per germline. There are 13 residues in the CDR3. Trimming pared 3 bases from V and 0 bases from J, leaving 6 bases between. CDR3 sequence: CASSFGRSYEQYF. The CDR3, as DNA: TGTGCCAGCAGCTTCGGCCGCTCCTACGAGCAGTACTTC.

This clone has just a few counts. J is TRBJ2-3 and V is TRBV27; TRBD2 might be the D (7 bases). Germline assignment: CDR1 MNHEY and CDR2 SMNVEV (reference sequence). The CDR3 is 16 amino acids. Between the trimmed V and J ends, which lost 6 bases and 2 bases, there was a span of 18 bases. In DNA, the CDR3 is TGTGCCAGCAGCCCTGGGGAGGGGGGAATCACAGATACGCAGTATTTT. Translated, it gives CASSPGEGGITDTQYF.

This clone was seen only a few times. J is TRBJ2-3 and V is TRBV28; D unresolved. The germline V gene encodes CDR1 MDHEN and CDR2 SYDVKM. V was trimmed by 4 bases and J by 2 bases, leaving 19 bases between them. The CDR3 is 17 amino acids. The DNA for the CDR3 is TGTGCCAGCAGTTCCCCCTTCCCTTACACCTTCACAGATACGCAGTATTTT. This translates into CASSSPFPYTFTDTQYF.

This clone appeared once. The CDR3 spells CSVETGSRGDEQFF. The CDR3 nucleotides read TGCAGCGTTGAAACGGGTAGTCGTGGGGATGAGCAGTTCTTC. This sequence joins TRBV29-1 and TRBJ2-1; D not certain. The CDR3 loop spans 14 amino acids. Trimming removed 2 bases from V and 8 bases from J, with 16 bases in between. Germline V CDR1 and CDR2: SQVTM, ANQGSEA.

The chain links TRBV2 to TRBJ2-5, with D possibly being TRBD2 (6 bases). V dropped 5 bases and J dropped 4 bases, with 17 bases sitting between them. CDR1 is SNHLY and CDR2 is FYNNEI in the germline V gene. CDR3 size: 15 residues. The CDR3 coding sequence is TGTGCCAGCAGTTCTTATTCGGGACTCACAGAGACCCAGTACTTC. As protein: CASSSYSGLTETQYF.

The rearrangement uses TRBV5-6 and TRBJ1-5, with 8 bases lining up with TRBD1. J gave up 7 bases and V 2 bases, and 14 bases lay outside the gene matches. This CDR3 region has 17 residues. CDR1 and CDR2 (germline): SGHDT, YYEEEE. CDR3 residues: CASSFQGAKFGIQPQHF. The CDR3 DNA reads TGTGCCAGCAGCTTTCAGGGGGCGAAATTTGGTATACAGCCCCAGCATTTT.

This clone was counted a few times. V gene TRBV2 combines with J gene TRBJ2-2, with 11 bases identical to TRBD2. CDR3 size: 16 residues. From germline, CDR1 is SNHLY and CDR2 FYNNEI. The J segment lost 6 bases and the V segment lost 4 bases, leaving 7 bases of the junction unmatched. Here the CDR3 reads CASSVGPSGGSGELFF. DNA of the CDR3: TGTGCCAGCAGTGTGGGACCTAGCGGGGGGTCCGGGGAGCTGTTTTTT.

The genes are TRBV5-4 and TRBJ1-3; no definite D call. The germline V gene encodes CDR1 SGHNT and CDR2 YYREEE (reference sequence). The V and J ends lost 4 bases and 2 bases respectively, with 7 bases between them. CDR3 length: 13 residues. As DNA, the CDR3 is TGTGCCAGCAGCGTTATGACTGGAAACACCATATATTTT. Its translation: CASSVMTGNTIYF.

The chain recombines TRBV29-1 with TRBJ2-1; D uncertain. Germline CDR1 reads SQVTM; CDR2 reads ANQGSEA. The CDR3 has 14 amino acids. Trimming took off 3 bases at V and 5 bases at J, with 14 bases between the two ends. The CDR3 DNA sequence: TGCAGCGTTGATGGGTCGACGGATGACAATGAGCAGTTCTTC. Residues: CSVDGSTDDNEQFF.

This clone was seen a few times. The chain couples TRBV2 to TRBJ2-2; the D gene is possibly TRBD1 (6 bases). Trimming took 1 base from V and 5 from J, leaving 8 bases between them. The V gene's germline CDR1 is SNHLY and CDR2 FYNNEI. This CDR3 comprises 14 residues. DNA for the CDR3: TGTGCCAGCAGTGAAGGACAGGTGACCGGGGAGCTGTTTTTT. Protein: CASSEGQVTGELFF.

The chain links TRBV5-1 to TRBJ1-1; D ambiguous. There are 14 residues in the CDR3. Looked up from germline, CDR1 is SGHRS and CDR2 is YFSETQ. Trimming shortened V by 4 bases and J by 5 bases, and 15 bases separated the two germline ends. The CDR3 spells CASSPIGDPTEAFF. CDR3 in DNA: TGCGCCAGCAGCCCAATCGGGGATCCGACTGAAGCTTTCTTT.

V and J are TRBV5-1 and TRBJ1-6, with D possibly TRBD1 on 6 matching bases. V was trimmed by 5 bases and J by 8 bases, leaving 14 bases between them. The CDR3 totals 14 residues. The germline V gene has CDR1 SGHRS and CDR2 YFSETQ. The CDR3 DNA is TGCGCCAGCAGAGCACAGGGAAGGGATTCACCCCTCCACTTT. It is translated as CASRAQGRDSPLHF. Full variable domain (remainder filled in from reference TRBV5-1 and TRBJ1-6): KAGVTQTPRYLIKTRGQQVTLSCSPISGHRSVSWYQQTPGQGLQFLFEYFSETQRNKGNFPGRFSGRQFSNSRSEMNVSTLELGDSALYLCASRAQGRDSPLHFGNGTRLTVT.

The table lists this clone with a few counts. CDR3 in DNA: TGTGCCTGGGCGGACAGCCATAATTCACCCCTCCACTTT. Translated, it gives CAWADSHNSPLHF. The chain couples TRBV30 to TRBJ1-6; a weak D match, TRBD1 (6 bases). The length of the CDR3 is 13 residues. Trimming stripped 5 bases from V and 5 bases from J, with 10 bases between. CDR1 is GTSNPN, CDR2 SVGIG, per germline (reference sequence). The full variable domain, with the rest looked up from reference TRBV30 and TRBJ1-6, is SQTIHQWPATLVQPVGSPLSLECTVEGTSNPNLYWYRQAAGRGLQLLFYSVGIGQISSEVPQNLSASRPQDRQFILSSKKLLLSDSGFYLCAWADSHNSPLHFGNGTRLTVT.

This clone came up once. The chain recombines TRBV6-5 with TRBJ2-3, with a tentative D call TRBD1 (6 bases). CDR1 and CDR2 (germline): MNHEY, SVGAGI. V was cut by 2 bases and J by 6 bases, with 18 bases left in between. This CDR3 has 16 amino acids. DNA for the CDR3: TGTGCCAGCAGTTACACCCGTGGGGGCCCAACCGATACGCAGTATTTT. As protein: CASSYTRGGPTDTQYF.

This clone was observed a few times. The chain uses TRBV4-2 and TRBJ2-1; 12 nucleotides align to TRBD2. The trim removed 6 bases at V and 1 base at J, leaving 13 bases unmatched. CDR1 is LGHNA, CDR2 YNFKEQ, per germline. The CDR3 extends over 19 amino acids. CDR3: CASSLASGRALRSYNEQFF. The CDR3 region has the DNA TGTGCCAGCAGTCTCGCTAGCGGGAGGGCCCTAAGGTCCTACAATGAGCAGTTCTTC.

J is TRBJ2-7 and V is TRBV27, with a possible D match to TRBD1 (5 bases). V lost 0 bases to trimming and J lost 11 bases, with 17 bases between them. The CDR3 totals 14 residues. Germline V gives CDR1 MNHEY, CDR2 SMNVEV (reference sequence). CDR3 sequence reads: CASSLSLTAPIEYF. The CDR3 region has the DNA TGTGCCAGCAGTTTATCGTTGACAGCCCCCATCGAGTACTTC.

This rearrangement joins TRBV7-3 to TRBJ2-3; 10 bases map to TRBD1. J was trimmed by 3 bases and V by 5 bases; bases with no gene match: 2. The germline CDR1 and CDR2 sequences are SGHTA and FQGTGA. This CDR3 has 14 residues. Here the CDR3 reads CASSRTGGTDTQYF. CDR3 sequence (DNA): TGTGCCAGCAGCCGGACAGGGGGGACAGATACGCAGTATTTT.

V usage is TRBV4-1 and J usage is TRBJ1-2, with D perhaps TRBD1 (6 bases). The ends were cut back, 0 bases at V and 0 bases at J, with 11 bases in the middle. The CDR3 runs to 16 residues. Germline values: CDR1 MGHRA, CDR2 YSYEKL. The CDR3: CASSQDDAGANYGYTF. The CDR3 region has the DNA TGCGCCAGCAGCCAAGATGATGCAGGGGCTAACTATGGCTACACCTTC.

This clone was counted between two and nine times. The chain carries TRBV4-1 and TRBJ2-7, with D uncertain. Germline CDR1 and CDR2: MGHRA and YSYEKL. This CDR3 spans 14 amino acids. The V gene lost 0 bases and the J gene lost 3 bases, with 9 bases spanning the gap. DNA for the CDR3: TGCGCCAGCAGCCAAGACCCATCTTACTACGAGCAGTACTTC. Protein: CASSQDPSYYEQYF.

This chain connects TRBV30 to TRBJ2-7; a weak D match, TRBD2 (6 bases). The V and J ends lost 3 bases and 3 bases respectively, with 12 bases between them. In germline, CDR1 is GTSNPN, CDR2 SVGIG (reference sequence). The CDR3 sequence is 13 residues long. CDR3 loop: CAWRADGGYEQYF. The CDR3 coding sequence is TGTGCCTGGAGGGCGGACGGGGGCTACGAGCAGTACTTC. The whole variable domain, filled in from reference TRBV30 and TRBJ2-7, reads SQTIHQWPATLVQPVGSPLSLECTVEGTSNPNLYWYRQAAGRGLQLLFYSVGIGQISSEVPQNLSASRPQDRQFILSSKKLLLSDSGFYLCAWRADGGYEQYFGPGTRLTVT.

The chain carries TRBV5-4 and TRBJ1-1, with D tentatively TRBD1 (6 bases). The CDR3 runs 15 residues. Germline assignment: CDR1 SGHNT and CDR2 YYREEE (reference sequence). The V gene lost 1 base and the J gene lost 4 bases, with 14 bases spanning the gap. The CDR3 sequence is CASSLINREGTEAFF. In DNA form, the CDR3 reads TGTGCCAGCAGCTTGATAAACAGGGAGGGCACTGAAGCTTTCTTT. The full variable domain, its missing parts supplied by reference TRBV5-4 and TRBJ1-1, is ETGVTQSPTHLIKTRGQQVTLRCSSQSGHNTVSWYQQALGQGPQFIFQYYREEENGRGNFPPRFSGLQFPNYSSELNVNALELDDSALYLCASSLINREGTEAFFGQGTRLTVV.

The V and J genes are TRBV20-1 and TRBJ2-7; no definite D call. Germline loops: CDR1 DFQATT, CDR2 SNEGSKA (reference sequence). Trimming cost V 5 bases and J 4 bases, with 9 bases left between them. This CDR3 is 11 amino acids long. CDR3 loop: CSAPDFYEQYF. The CDR3 DNA is TGCAGTGCTCCTGACTTTTACGAGCAGTACTTC.

The gene calls are TRBV11-2 and TRBJ2-5; weak D call: TRBD1 (5 bases). The germline V and J ends were trimmed by 5 bases and 0 bases, with 10 bases remaining between them. The CDR3 extends over 14 amino acids. Germline V lookup: CDR1 SGHAT, CDR2 FQNNGV. CDR3 nucleotide sequence: TGTGCCAGCAGCCAGGGTCAGTACCAAGAGACCCAGTACTTC. Amino acids: CASSQGQYQETQYF.

The CDR3 sequence is CASSPLTSGQRELFF. CDR3 DNA: TGTGCCAGCAGCCCCCTGACTAGCGGGCAGAGGGAGCTGTTTTTT. The genes are TRBV4-2 and TRBJ2-2, with 10 bases fitting TRBD2. This CDR3 is 15 amino acids long. Germline V CDR1 and CDR2: LGHNA, YNFKEQ. Unmatched junction bases numbered 8, after V lost 4 bases and J lost 9 bases.

The rearrangement joins TRBV7-9 to TRBJ1-5; D is uncertain. Trimming cost V 1 base and J 6 bases, with 4 bases left between them. Germline lookup yields CDR1 SEHNR and CDR2 FQNEAQ (reference sequence). This CDR3 has 12 residues. Here the CDR3 DNA reads TGTGCCAGCAGCTTAGACTTTCAGCCCCAGCATTTT. This gives the protein CASSLDFQPQHF.

The gene calls are TRBV28 and TRBJ1-2; TRBD1 agrees at 8 bases. There are 15 residues in the CDR3. V lost 3 bases to trimming and J lost 4 bases; unmatched junction nucleotides: 7. Per the germline V gene, CDR1 is MDHEN and CDR2 is SYDVKM. The CDR3 region is CASSFPGQGGYGYTF. The CDR3 DNA reads as TGTGCCAGCAGTTTCCCCGGACAGGGCGGCTATGGCTACACCTTC.

Notes on this clone: A junction boundary mismatches the germline segment, possibly from a read error. The genes are TRBV14 and TRBJ1-1; TRBD1 matches 7 bases. Germline CDR1 and CDR2: SGHDN and FVKESK. The CDR3 runs 16 residues. As DNA, the CDR3 is TGTGCCAGCAGCCAAGGTGCCGGGACAGTGAACACTGAAACTTTCTTT. It encodes CASSQGAGTVNTETFF.